This T cell receptor beta chain was retrieved from a study of OX40 agonist ivuxolimab in advanced cancers. Study-level information: Patients were dosed intravenously with ivuxolimab at 0.01 to 10 mg/kg every 2 weeks.

As regards this clone: Antigen: not known.

Study-level findings and limits: Expanded clones belonging to CD8+ T cells outnumbered, on average, those of CD4+. Expanded peripheral T-cell antigen specificity went undetermined. Low normalized T-cell clonal expansion was additionally recorded for some nonresponders.

V shed 5 bases, J shed 2 bases, and the junction held 7 bases outside the gene matches. CDR1 is SGHTA and CDR2 is FQGNSA in the germline V gene. The length of the CDR3 is 16 residues. Repertoires were generated with immunoSEQ multiplex PCR, while TCRdb's copy carries only in-frame clones and drops some. The sample shows some 86,000 clones, under 85% of them seen only once. The receptor was derived from an adult with an advanced solid tumor such as melanoma, head and neck, liver or kidney cancer. The sample here was CD4+ or CD8+ T cells sorted from blood, taken in a trial of the OX40 agonist ivuxolimab. The J gene is TRBJ2-7, the V gene TRBV7-2, with 12 nucleotides matching TRBD2. CDR3 in DNA: TGTGCCAGCAGCACAGGACTAGCGGGGTCCCCCTACGAGCAGTACTTC. Translated, it gives CASSTGLAGSPYEQYF.